The text below deals with one T cell receptor (beta chain). What it binds is not known. This sample is drawn from a study of cytomegalovirus exposure and HLA in healthy donors. Study results and caveats: Researchers reported in a later analysis that common viral pathogens appeared linked to several top clusters. After further analysis at a later stage, 16,951 TCR beta sequences were associated with HLA alleles at 0.05 false discovery rate.

13 Jbeta primers and 60 Vbeta primers were used for the PCR. Sequencing used immunoSEQ multiplex PCR; TCRdb keeps in-frame clones, though not all of them. In the table there are about 130,000 clones, roughly 83% of which are singletons. The sequencing sample was made of PBMCs. The source of this sequence is a man younger than 35 in good health and CMV-seronegative.

DNA for the CDR3: TGTGCCAGCAGCTTAGGACTAGCGAGAGATTACAATGAGCAGTTCTTC. Amino acid sequence: CASSLGLARDYNEQFF. V gene TRBV7-8 combines with J gene TRBJ2-1; the match to TRBD2 covers 8 bases. The V gene end was trimmed by 1 base and the J gene end by 4 bases; junction bases not matched to a gene: 6. Germline values: CDR1 SGHVS, CDR2 FQNEAQ. The CDR3 is made up of 16 amino acids.